This T cell receptor beta chain was profiled in a study of T-cell reconstitution after alpha-beta-depleted transplantation in children. This CDR3 is 14 amino acids long. V was pared by 6 bases and J by 1 base, with 12 bases between. Preparation of the TCRbeta library was carried out with unique molecular identifiers. TCRdb used MiXCR to reprocess the PCR reads, holding one entry per CDR3 protein. The table lists some 640,000 distinct CDR3 sequences, roughly 17% of them singletons. This clonotype was picked up many times. Specimen: PBMCs from the stem cell graft donor, collected from the stem cell graft. The source of this sequence is a human donor who donated a stem cell graft to a child with acute myeloid leukemia. The V call is TRBV12-3 or TRBV12-4, the J call TRBJ1-1; D perhaps matches TRBD1 (5 bases). The chain's CDR3 is CASSLGHQNTEAFF. CDR3 in DNA: TGTGCCAGCAGCCTTGGACACCAGAACACTGAAGCTTTCTTT.